Below, 29 T cell receptor beta chains from the same sample are listed, as sequenced in a study of blood T cell repertoires in COVID-19. Clones were read by immunoSEQ multiplex PCR, and TCRdb kept only the in-frame ones, dropping some. Of about 150,000 clones in the sample, approximately 86% are singletons; the top ten hold less than 3%. Sequenced sample: peripheral blood. All receptors derive from a woman of 80 years or more with COVID-19, enrolled during active disease.

The rearrangement joins TRBV28 to TRBJ2-1; TRBD2 matches 8 bases. Germline trimming cut 4 bases from V and 8 bases from J; bases unmatched to any gene: 10. CDR3 length: 15 amino acids. Germline CDR1 is MDHEN and CDR2 is SYDVKM. Here the CDR3 DNA reads TGTGCCAGCAGTTCCTTAAGCGGGAGAGTCGATGAGCAGTTCTTC. This gives the protein CASSSLSGRVDEQFF. Combining the CDR3 with reference TRBV28 and TRBJ2-1 gives the whole variable domain DVKVTQSSRYLVKRTGEKVFLECVQDMDHENMFWYRQDPGLGLRLIYFSYDVKMKEKGDIPEGYSVSREKKERFSLILESASTNQTSMYLCASSSLSGRVDEQFFGPGTRLTVL.

In DNA, the CDR3 is TGTGCCACCAGCAGAGTCTTACAGCCTGGTGAAGCTTTCTTT. Protein product: CATSRVLQPGEAFF. The genes are TRBV15 and TRBJ1-1; no firm D call. The V end was cut by 1 base, the J end by 7 bases, with 13 bases between. The CDR3 totals 14 residues. Per the germline V gene, CDR1 is LNHNV and CDR2 is YYDKDF (reference sequence).

CDR3 in amino acids: CASSSTGRLGYTF. The CDR3, as DNA: TGTGCCAGCAGTTCGACAGGGAGACTCGGCTACACCTTC. This chain connects TRBV28 to TRBJ1-2; TRBD1 agrees at 7 bases. The trim removed 4 bases at V and 8 bases at J, leaving 7 bases unmatched. The length of the CDR3 is 13 residues. Germline values: CDR1 MDHEN, CDR2 SYDVKM.

The CDR3 region is CATGVFAGELFF. CDR3 in DNA: TGTGCCACCGGGGTGTTTGCCGGGGAGCTGTTTTTT. The genes are TRBV28 and TRBJ2-2, with D possibly matching TRBD2 (5 bases). The V gene lost 10 bases and the J gene lost 6 bases, with 12 bases spanning the gap. In germline, CDR1 is MDHEN, CDR2 SYDVKM. This CDR3 contains 12 residues.

The chain has TRBV7-3 and TRBJ1-4, with D perhaps matching TRBD1 (5 bases). Germline CDR1 reads SGHTA; CDR2 reads FQGTGA. Deletions cut 3 bases from V and 5 bases from J, with 13 bases between. The CDR3 length is 15 residues. The CDR3: CASSLTAATNEKLFF. CDR3 DNA: TGTGCCAGCAGCTTGACAGCCGCGACGAATGAAAAACTGTTTTTT.

The rearrangement uses TRBV5-4 and TRBJ2-1; no definite D call. This CDR3 spans 13 amino acids. V lost 0 bases, J lost 8 bases, and 9 bases lay in between. In germline, CDR1 is SGHNT, CDR2 YYREEE (reference sequence). The DNA of the CDR3 is TGTGCCAGCAGCTTGGCCCCGTTCGATGAGCAGTTCTTC. Its translation: CASSLAPFDEQFF.

The chain carries TRBV18 and TRBJ1-2; TRBD1 is a possible D gene (5 bases). The germline CDR1 and CDR2 sequences are KGHSH and LQKENI. With 6 bases removed from V and 3 bases from J, the gap between germline ends came to 11 bases. This CDR3 region has 13 residues. Written as DNA, the CDR3 is TGTGCCAGCTCTCCGGGGGTCGACTATGGCTACACCTTC. As protein: CASSPGVDYGYTF. The whole variable domain, remainder taken from reference TRBV18 and TRBJ1-2, is NAGVMQNPRHLVRRRGQEARLRCSPMKGHSHVYWYRQLPEEGLKFMVYLQKENIIDESGMPKERFSAEFPKEGPSILRIQQVVRGDSAAYFCASSPGVDYGYTFGSGTRLTVV.

V usage is TRBV6-6 and J usage is TRBJ1-1, with a weak D call TRBD1 (5 bases). The germline CDR1 and CDR2 sequences are MNHNY and SVGAGI (reference sequence). The V end was cut by 4 bases, the J end by 2 bases, with 17 bases between. This CDR3 is 16 amino acids long. CDR3 amino acids: CASSSLVAGTNTEAFF. CDR3 DNA: TGTGCCAGCAGTTCGTTAGTTGCGGGGACTAACACTGAAGCTTTCTTT.

A few counts support this clone. The chain joins TRBV7-2 to TRBJ2-5, with 8 bases aligning to TRBD2. V lost 0 bases, J lost 4 bases, and 7 bases stayed unmatched. The CDR3 consists of 16 residues. Germline V gives CDR1 SGHTA, CDR2 FQGNSA. The CDR3 protein is CASSLAGAGGSETQYF. CDR3 nucleotide sequence: TGTGCCAGCAGCTTAGCTGGGGCGGGAGGATCAGAGACCCAGTACTTC.

This clone was seen only a few times. V gene TRBV7-2 combines with J gene TRBJ1-2, with D maybe TRBD1 (6 bases). Trimming removed 5 bases from V and 8 bases from J, with 18 bases in between. The germline CDR1 and CDR2 sequences are SGHTA and FQGNSA. This CDR3 is built from 14 residues. The CDR3: CASSVVDRSRGYTF. The CDR3 bases are TGTGCCAGCAGCGTCGTCGACAGGTCCCGGGGCTACACCTTC.

The genes are TRBV5-1 and TRBJ1-1; a weak D match, TRBD1 (5 bases). The CDR3 spans 15 residues. V lost 0 bases and J lost 5, with 14 bases in between. The germline CDR1 and CDR2 sequences are SGHRS and YFSETQ. The chain's CDR3 is CASSLENPGRTEAFF. The CDR3 nucleotides read TGCGCCAGCAGCTTGGAGAACCCAGGGAGGACTGAAGCTTTCTTT.

A single count supports this clone. The genes are TRBV3-1 (or the pseudogene TRBV3-2) and TRBJ2-1, with TRBD2 matching over 13 bases. CDR1 and CDR2 (germline): LGHDT, YNNKEL (reference sequence). V lost 4 bases, J lost 6 bases, and 0 bases stayed unmatched. The CDR3 contains 14 residues. This CDR3 is CASSRTSGSNEQFF. The CDR3 region has the DNA TGTGCCAGCAGCCGGACTAGCGGGAGCAATGAGCAGTTCTTC.

The V gene is TRBV4-3, the J gene TRBJ2-2; D call uncertain. The germline gives CDR1 LGHNA, CDR2 YSLEER. The CDR3 has 14 amino acids. V was trimmed by 1 base and J by 6 bases, leaving 9 bases between them. The CDR3: CASSQVPGSGELFF. In nucleotides, the CDR3 is TGCGCCAGCAGCCAAGTACCCGGGTCCGGGGAGCTGTTTTTT.

This sequence joins TRBV4-1 and TRBJ1-1; 8 bases align to TRBD1. J lost 0 bases, V lost 4 bases, and 7 bases had no gene match. CDR1 is MGHRA, CDR2 YSYEKL, per germline. The CDR3 extends over 16 amino acids. The CDR3 nucleotides are TGCGCCAGCAGCCTCGCGACAGGGGCTATGAACACTGAAGCTTTCTTT. Amino acids: CASSLATGAMNTEAFF.

This rearrangement joins TRBV2 to TRBJ2-1; D may be TRBD2 (5 bases). V gave up 1 base and J gave up 6 bases, with 13 bases separating them. Germline-derived CDR1 and CDR2 are SNHLY and FYNNEI. This CDR3 is 15 amino acids long. The CDR3 coding sequence is TGTGCCAGCAGTGAAGTTACAAGGAGCGGCAATGAGCAGTTCTTC. This gives the protein CASSEVTRSGNEQFF.

V usage is TRBV28 and J usage is TRBJ2-7, with D unresolved. Trimming pared 4 bases from V and 8 bases from J, leaving 9 bases between. Germline V gene data show CDR1 as MDHEN and CDR2 as SYDVKM. The CDR3 extends over 11 amino acids. This CDR3 reads CASSSYAQQYF. As DNA, the CDR3 is TGTGCCAGCAGTTCCTACGCTCAGCAGTACTTC.

The J gene is TRBJ1-2, the V gene TRBV19; D is perhaps TRBD1 (5 bases). The ends were cut back, 4 bases at V and 8 bases at J, with 14 bases in the middle. CDR3 length equals 13 residues. From germline, CDR1 is LNHDA and CDR2 SQIVND (reference sequence). The CDR3 DNA follows: TGTGCCAGTAGTACTCCCCAGGGTTGGGGCTACACCTTC. Translated: CASSTPQGWGYTF. Complete variable domain (other parts from reference TRBV19 and TRBJ1-2): DGGITQSPKYLFRKEGQNVTLSCEQNLNHDAMYWYRQDPGQGLRLIYYSQIVNDFQKGDIAEGYSVSREKKESFPLTVTSAQKNPTAFYLCASSTPQGWGYTFGSGTRLTVV.

The chain couples TRBV9 to TRBJ2-7; 7 bases are shared with TRBD2. Trimming took 0 bases from V and 1 from J; bases not matched to a gene: 7. Germline CDR1 is SGDLS and CDR2 is YYNGEE. There are 16 residues in the CDR3. The CDR3 region is CASSVGRGSRSYEQYF. CDR3 nucleotides: TGTGCCAGCAGCGTAGGGCGGGGGAGTCGGTCCTACGAGCAGTACTTC.

The chain joins TRBV5-6 to TRBJ1-4; 7 positions agree with TRBD1. V shed 4 bases, J shed 10 bases, and the junction held 13 bases outside the gene matches. Germline CDR1 is SGHDT and CDR2 is YYEEEE. This CDR3 has 15 amino acids. CDR3 DNA: TGTGCCAGCAGCCGAGCTCCGGGACAGAGTGGAAAACTGTTTTTT. Its protein is CASSRAPGQSGKLFF.

This sequence joins TRBV5-1 and TRBJ1-4; D is unresolved. CDR1 and CDR2 (germline): SGHRS, YFSETQ. Trimming removed 0 bases from V and 0 bases from J, with 9 bases in between. The CDR3 length is 16 residues. DNA for the CDR3: TGCGCCAGCAGCTTGGACGGGATTGCAACTAATGAAAAACTGTTTTTT. This gives the protein CASSLDGIATNEKLFF.

The chain recombines TRBV7-2 with TRBJ2-6; weak D call: TRBD1 (6 bases). CDR1 is SGHTA, CDR2 FQGNSA, per germline. The V end lost 8 bases, the J end lost 2 bases, and 10 bases lay between the germline ends. There are 14 residues in the CDR3. The CDR3 DNA follows: TGTGCCAGCTCCAGGGGCCCTGGGGCCAACGTCCTGACTTTC. It translates to CASSRGPGANVLTF.

The CDR3 sequence: CASRKGTELFYEQYF. CDR3 nucleotides: TGTGCCAGCAGAAAGGGGACAGAGCTATTCTACGAGCAGTACTTC. This chain uses TRBV28 with TRBJ2-7, with 7 bases identical to TRBD1. CDR1 is MDHEN, CDR2 SYDVKM, per germline. The length of the CDR3 is 15 residues. V shed 6 bases and J 3 bases; nucleotides not matched to a gene: 11. The entire variable domain, with the rest obtained from reference TRBV28 and TRBJ2-7, is as follows: DVKVTQSSRYLVKRTGEKVFLECVQDMDHENMFWYRQDPGLGLRLIYFSYDVKMKEKGDIPEGYSVSREKKERFSLILESASTNQTSMYLCASRKGTELFYEQYFGPGTRLTVT.

This rearrangement joins TRBV5-6 to TRBJ1-5; no clear D gene. Trimming removed 1 base from V and 5 bases from J, with 4 bases in between. The CDR3 totals 12 residues. Germline CDR1 reads SGHDT; CDR2 reads YYEEEE. Here the CDR3 DNA reads TGTGCCAGCAGCTTGACTGATCAGCCCCAGCATTTT. Residues: CASSLTDQPQHF.

The chain joins TRBV10-3 to TRBJ2-1; perhaps TRBD2 as D (5 bases). From germline, CDR1 is ENHRY and CDR2 SYGVKD. The CDR3 is 14 residues long. V dropped 0 bases and J dropped 8 bases, with 11 bases sitting between them. CDR3 loop: CAISESFMRDEQFF. The CDR3 DNA reads TGTGCCATCAGTGAGTCGTTTATGAGGGATGAGCAGTTCTTC.

This clone was observed a single time. The J gene is TRBJ2-5, the V gene TRBV5-1; a weak D match, TRBD2 (5 bases). V was trimmed by 0 bases and J by 5 bases, leaving 14 bases between them. The germline gives CDR1 SGHRS, CDR2 YFSETQ. CDR3 length: 15 amino acids. The CDR3 coding sequence is TGCGCCAGCAGCTTGGGTACTAGTGCCGTGGAGACCCAGTACTTC. It is translated as CASSLGTSAVETQYF. Together with reference TRBV5-1 and TRBJ2-5, the CDR3 gives the full variable domain: KAGVTQTPRYLIKTRGQQVTLSCSPISGHRSVSWYQQTPGQGLQFLFEYFSETQRNKGNFPGRFSGRQFSNSRSEMNVSTLELGDSALYLCASSLGTSAVETQYFGPGTRLLVL.

The rearrangement uses TRBV19 and TRBJ2-6, with 8 bases that match TRBD1. J lost 4 bases, V lost 5 bases, and 4 bases had no gene match. CDR1 and CDR2 (germline): LNHDA, SQIVND (reference sequence). The CDR3 length is 15 residues. CDR3 nucleotide sequence: TGTGCCAGTAGTCAGGGGGCAAACGGGGCCAACGTCCTGACTTTC. Protein: CASSQGANGANVLTF.

About this clone itself: The sample has other DNA sequences that encode this CDR3 too. V and J are TRBV18 and TRBJ2-3, with D possibly matching TRBD1 (5 bases). V gave up 3 bases and J gave up 5 bases, with 12 bases separating them. The CDR3 is 14 residues long. Per germline, CDR1 KGHSH and CDR2 LQKENI. CDR3 sequence: CASSPPNQGDTQYF. CDR3 nucleotides: TGTGCCAGCTCACCCCCGAACCAGGGAGATACGCAGTATTTT. The full variable domain, its missing parts supplied by reference TRBV18 and TRBJ2-3, is NAGVMQNPRHLVRRRGQEARLRCSPMKGHSHVYWYRQLPEEGLKFMVYLQKENIIDESGMPKERFSAEFPKEGPSILRIQQVVRGDSAAYFCASSPPNQGDTQYFGPGTRLTVL.

The chain joins TRBV5-1 to TRBJ2-5, with a tentative D call TRBD2 (5 bases). V was shortened by 0 bases and J by 4 bases, with 13 bases between the two germline ends. The CDR3 sequence is 15 residues long. The germline gives CDR1 SGHRS, CDR2 YFSETQ. The CDR3 reads CASSLAGVGAETQYF. The CDR3 coding sequence is TGCGCCAGCAGCTTGGCCGGGGTGGGTGCAGAGACCCAGTACTTC.

The chain joins TRBV3-1 (or the pseudogene TRBV3-2) to TRBJ2-1, with D unresolved. Germline CDR1 is LGHDT and CDR2 is YNNKEL (reference sequence). The CDR3 loop spans 16 amino acids. The V gene lost 0 bases and the J gene lost 3 bases, with 12 bases spanning the gap. The DNA of the CDR3 is TGTGCCAGCAGCCAAGAGGGCCTGGGTCGCTACAATGAGCAGTTCTTC. Its protein is CASSQEGLGRYNEQFF.